This T cell receptor beta chain was captured by sequencing in a study of cytomegalovirus exposure and HLA in healthy donors (dated by TCRdb to about 2017). With regard to the full study: According to an earlier analysis of several hundred of the donors, about 170 million T cells yielded some 120 million unique TCR beta sequences and more than 250 Gb of sequence data. Rather than using new phenotypic data, the later analysis identified candidate immune exposures from TCR beta sequences and from how often those sequences occurred across donors. The study was designed to test whether signatures of past pathogen exposure could be identified by cataloging public T cell receptors. Across 398 genotyped donors of the cohort, an average of roughly 250,000 unique TCR beta nucleotide sequences per donor were sequenced, and roughly 20% of those sequences were non-productive. An earlier analysis of more than 450 of the donors used high-throughput TCR beta sequencing to judge whether each TCR beta V gene segment behaved as functional or pseudogenic. Roughly 300 gigabases of sequencing data and some 85 million unique TCR sequences were included in an early release covering 500 to 750 HLA-typed donors. Roughly five DR-DQ haplotypes were handled as single units for association and clustering, since linkage in the cohort was strong. A later genetic analysis used genome-wide SNP genotypes for about 65% of the roughly 700 donors, treating that subset as a discovery cohort. Both class I and class II loci were covered by HLA typing, at four-digit resolution. Besides the first cohort of 666 subjects, a separate validation cohort made up of roughly 120 different subjects was used. All discovery cohort repertoires had been generated on a single sequencing platform. Donor age, sex, ethnicity and CMV serostatus were compiled alongside the repertoire data. Typing coverage differed by locus: A, B, C, DRB1 and DQB1 were typed in about 620-640 donors, DQA1 in 522, DPA1 in around 580, and DPB1 in 400 to 490. The study profiled the T cell repertoires of 550 to 700 subjects by immunosequencing and related them to cytomegalovirus serostatus. In a later analysis, previously published TCR beta repertoires from 600 to 850 donors were re-analyzed and high-resolution HLA genotyping was added so that TCR occurrence patterns could be studied. To predict cytomegalovirus infection status, the study combined high-throughput TCR immunosequencing, statistical association of individual TCRs with disease status, and machine learning. Of the roughly 400 genotyped donors, over 65% fell in the genetic ancestry cluster associated with self-reported Caucasian donors. Beyond this particular receptor, the publication reports: A few of the identified cytomegalovirus-associated TCR beta chains were confirmed in vitro to be specific for cytomegalovirus antigens. Correlated functional status among segregating V segments might be attributable to linkage disequilibrium, but an unknown experimental factor could not be ruled out. Most CMV-associated TCR beta chains appeared to be HLA-restricted in a later analysis, and the HLA associations seemed to be driven largely by CMV exposure. In a later analysis, some 17,000 TCR beta sequences were associated with specific HLA alleles at a false discovery rate of 0.05. Compared with the approximately 710-donor mean, donors in an Asian-associated ancestry cluster had fewer N-insertions in productive TCRs, according to a later genetic analysis. Because counts were too low, 15 or so rarely observed V segments, including chromosome 9 orphons, were excluded from the earlier analysis of around 640 of the donors. The classifier was reported to diagnose cytomegalovirus status with high specificity and sensitivity in both the original and validation cohorts. A further reported finding was that TCR beta sequences accurately predicted the HLA-A and HLA-B alleles for most subjects in the first cohort. Assigning TCR associations to individual alleles was difficult when HLA alleles, especially DR and DQ, strongly co-occurred. Some IMGT-functional V segments, including TRBV6-2 and TRBV6-3, could not be distinguished by the 87-base-pair reads and were therefore excluded. In a later analysis, several top co-occurrence clusters were reported to appear linked to parvovirus B19, influenza, CMV and Epstein-Barr virus. An earlier analysis of around 500 of the donors showed that most TCR beta V segments appeared in productive rearrangements either about 90% or about 30% of the time, which broadly matched IMGT annotations. It was suggested by the authors that the approach could potentially be generalized to other disease states and immunological phenotypes. In the study, some 160 TCR beta chains were listed as associated with cytomegalovirus. In a later analysis, HLA-associated TCR beta chains showed more clonal expansion and lower generation probabilities than non-associated chains that were equally common. CMV serostatus was the only immune exposure information available for the cohort. HLA typing was unavailable for some donors at each locus, so association tests used only the typed subset. According to a later analysis, TCR association rates differed among HLA loci, with DRB1 alleles showing the most associated TCRs and HLA-C alleles showing the fewest. Only TCR beta chains were sequenced in this cohort, and the absence of alpha or paired-chain data limited detectable features. A cluster of highly shared sequence variants was judged likely to represent a technical artifact of the sequencing pipeline. Most TCR sequences were seen in very few donors, while some public TCRs were found in many individuals. Roughly uniform sequencing depth across donors was assumed in presence/absence analyses, although this assumption may not hold. V-gene and J-gene trimming of TCR beta chains was associated with a missense DCLRE1C variant in a later genetic analysis, and the association was replicated in an independent cohort.

V loses 8 bases, J loses 0 bases, and the germline ends lie 8 bases apart. The CDR3 covers 13 residues, taking in both the cysteine and the phenylalanine. The only DNA kept is the CDR3, 39 bases in frame from the first base. CDR1 is given as MNHEY and CDR2 as SMNVEV, both from the germline V gene (reference sequence). As concerns this clone: Its antigen remains undetermined. No much larger clonotype is one base removed from it; base qualities were not supplied.

Libraries came from the immunoSEQ multiplex PCR assay. For the multiplex PCR, a mixture combining 60 forward primers for TCR Vbeta segments and 13 reverse primers for TCR Jbeta segments was used. Amplification of the CDR3 region of rearranged TCR beta genes was performed with a multiplex PCR assay on genomic DNA. The Illumina HiSeq System was used to sequence the amplified TCR beta libraries as 87-base-pair reads. Processing in the source paper ran as follows. A later analysis tallied some 79 million unique TCR beta chains across the approximately 670 repertoires, and about 10 million of those chains were shared by two or more donors. A nearest-neighbor algorithm error-corrected the raw reads and collapsed the reads into unique sequences, merging closely related sequences to remove PCR and sequencing errors. To assign V, D and J gene segments, CDR3 sequences were aligned to IMGT reference sequences. For a sequence to be retained, at least a six-nucleotide match to both a V gene segment and a J gene segment was required. Rearrangements were classified as productive when the CDR3 lacked stop codons and remained in frame with V and J, and all other rearrangements were classified as non-productive. CDR3 was defined by IMGT convention, running from the second conserved V-encoded cysteine to the conserved J-encoded phenylalanine. Sequences without an unambiguous match to a single V gene segment were excluded from the earlier analysis of several hundred of the donors. In an earlier analysis of some 590 of the donors, V segments were called functional above 56.7% productive rearrangements and were called segregating when the between-donor standard deviation exceeded 5%. To diagnose cytomegalovirus status from the catalog of TCR beta chain sequences, a statistical classification framework was built. In a later analysis, V and J genes were assigned by comparing TCR nucleotide sequences against IMGT/GENE-DB human TR gene sequences. The TCRdist pipeline was used in a later analysis to assign CDR3 sequences and most-parsimonious VDJ recombination scenarios. In a later analysis, each TCR beta chain was defined by its CDR3 amino acid sequence together with its V-gene family, and reads lacking a unique V-gene family were excluded. To address suspected cross-contamination and a sequencing artifact, a later analysis removed approximately 590 highly shared, low-generation-probability nucleotide sequences. In a later analysis, a clonal expansion index was calculated for each public chain from normalized within-repertoire ranks of inferred template counts. In a later analysis, generation probabilities were computed using a VDJ recombination model fitted to out-of-frame rearrangements, and the results were checked against IGoR. Hypergeometric tests were used in a later analysis to score TCR-TCR, TCR-HLA and TCR-CMV co-occurrence, with a repertoire-size bias correction applied to the TCR pairs. In a later analysis, false discovery rates were estimated by permuting HLA or CMV assignments 20 times. A later analysis grouped co-occurring TCRs with DBSCAN, adding TCRdist sequence similarity when clustering within HLA-allele-positive subsets. For co-occurrence clustering, repertoires with fewer than 30,000 or more than 120,000 public chains were excluded, along with five repertoires with anomalous nucleotide sharing. TCRdb retrieved this table from immuneACCESS and kept in-frame rearrangements only. Not all clones are present; in checked studies, unresolved V genes account for under half, and no reason is known for the remainder. Clone size and V and J calls were adopted from that table, with D and trimming inferred from the DNA. The sample yields 100,000 to 150,000 clones; 80% were counted once. The ten top clones hold approximately 9% of the sample.

The cohort was made up of 650 to 700 healthy bone marrow donors. All cohort members were sampled while nominally healthy, although unrecorded immune exposures were likely present. The donor was CMV seropositive and was included in the group of about 290 seropositive cohort members. A peripheral blood sample was collected from each donor, and TCR beta sequencing was performed on peripheral blood mononuclear cells. Genomic DNA extraction from the blood cell samples was performed with the Qiagen DNeasy Blood Extraction Kit. The receptor comes from a man aged 25-45 years in good health and CMV-seropositive. The sequence is built from TRBV27 and TRBJ2-4; the D gene is perhaps TRBD2, from 6 matching bases. The specimen sequenced was PBMCs. The DNA is TGTGCCAGCTCGGGACTAGCCAAAAACATTCAGTACTTC. Protein translation: CASSGLAKNIQYF.